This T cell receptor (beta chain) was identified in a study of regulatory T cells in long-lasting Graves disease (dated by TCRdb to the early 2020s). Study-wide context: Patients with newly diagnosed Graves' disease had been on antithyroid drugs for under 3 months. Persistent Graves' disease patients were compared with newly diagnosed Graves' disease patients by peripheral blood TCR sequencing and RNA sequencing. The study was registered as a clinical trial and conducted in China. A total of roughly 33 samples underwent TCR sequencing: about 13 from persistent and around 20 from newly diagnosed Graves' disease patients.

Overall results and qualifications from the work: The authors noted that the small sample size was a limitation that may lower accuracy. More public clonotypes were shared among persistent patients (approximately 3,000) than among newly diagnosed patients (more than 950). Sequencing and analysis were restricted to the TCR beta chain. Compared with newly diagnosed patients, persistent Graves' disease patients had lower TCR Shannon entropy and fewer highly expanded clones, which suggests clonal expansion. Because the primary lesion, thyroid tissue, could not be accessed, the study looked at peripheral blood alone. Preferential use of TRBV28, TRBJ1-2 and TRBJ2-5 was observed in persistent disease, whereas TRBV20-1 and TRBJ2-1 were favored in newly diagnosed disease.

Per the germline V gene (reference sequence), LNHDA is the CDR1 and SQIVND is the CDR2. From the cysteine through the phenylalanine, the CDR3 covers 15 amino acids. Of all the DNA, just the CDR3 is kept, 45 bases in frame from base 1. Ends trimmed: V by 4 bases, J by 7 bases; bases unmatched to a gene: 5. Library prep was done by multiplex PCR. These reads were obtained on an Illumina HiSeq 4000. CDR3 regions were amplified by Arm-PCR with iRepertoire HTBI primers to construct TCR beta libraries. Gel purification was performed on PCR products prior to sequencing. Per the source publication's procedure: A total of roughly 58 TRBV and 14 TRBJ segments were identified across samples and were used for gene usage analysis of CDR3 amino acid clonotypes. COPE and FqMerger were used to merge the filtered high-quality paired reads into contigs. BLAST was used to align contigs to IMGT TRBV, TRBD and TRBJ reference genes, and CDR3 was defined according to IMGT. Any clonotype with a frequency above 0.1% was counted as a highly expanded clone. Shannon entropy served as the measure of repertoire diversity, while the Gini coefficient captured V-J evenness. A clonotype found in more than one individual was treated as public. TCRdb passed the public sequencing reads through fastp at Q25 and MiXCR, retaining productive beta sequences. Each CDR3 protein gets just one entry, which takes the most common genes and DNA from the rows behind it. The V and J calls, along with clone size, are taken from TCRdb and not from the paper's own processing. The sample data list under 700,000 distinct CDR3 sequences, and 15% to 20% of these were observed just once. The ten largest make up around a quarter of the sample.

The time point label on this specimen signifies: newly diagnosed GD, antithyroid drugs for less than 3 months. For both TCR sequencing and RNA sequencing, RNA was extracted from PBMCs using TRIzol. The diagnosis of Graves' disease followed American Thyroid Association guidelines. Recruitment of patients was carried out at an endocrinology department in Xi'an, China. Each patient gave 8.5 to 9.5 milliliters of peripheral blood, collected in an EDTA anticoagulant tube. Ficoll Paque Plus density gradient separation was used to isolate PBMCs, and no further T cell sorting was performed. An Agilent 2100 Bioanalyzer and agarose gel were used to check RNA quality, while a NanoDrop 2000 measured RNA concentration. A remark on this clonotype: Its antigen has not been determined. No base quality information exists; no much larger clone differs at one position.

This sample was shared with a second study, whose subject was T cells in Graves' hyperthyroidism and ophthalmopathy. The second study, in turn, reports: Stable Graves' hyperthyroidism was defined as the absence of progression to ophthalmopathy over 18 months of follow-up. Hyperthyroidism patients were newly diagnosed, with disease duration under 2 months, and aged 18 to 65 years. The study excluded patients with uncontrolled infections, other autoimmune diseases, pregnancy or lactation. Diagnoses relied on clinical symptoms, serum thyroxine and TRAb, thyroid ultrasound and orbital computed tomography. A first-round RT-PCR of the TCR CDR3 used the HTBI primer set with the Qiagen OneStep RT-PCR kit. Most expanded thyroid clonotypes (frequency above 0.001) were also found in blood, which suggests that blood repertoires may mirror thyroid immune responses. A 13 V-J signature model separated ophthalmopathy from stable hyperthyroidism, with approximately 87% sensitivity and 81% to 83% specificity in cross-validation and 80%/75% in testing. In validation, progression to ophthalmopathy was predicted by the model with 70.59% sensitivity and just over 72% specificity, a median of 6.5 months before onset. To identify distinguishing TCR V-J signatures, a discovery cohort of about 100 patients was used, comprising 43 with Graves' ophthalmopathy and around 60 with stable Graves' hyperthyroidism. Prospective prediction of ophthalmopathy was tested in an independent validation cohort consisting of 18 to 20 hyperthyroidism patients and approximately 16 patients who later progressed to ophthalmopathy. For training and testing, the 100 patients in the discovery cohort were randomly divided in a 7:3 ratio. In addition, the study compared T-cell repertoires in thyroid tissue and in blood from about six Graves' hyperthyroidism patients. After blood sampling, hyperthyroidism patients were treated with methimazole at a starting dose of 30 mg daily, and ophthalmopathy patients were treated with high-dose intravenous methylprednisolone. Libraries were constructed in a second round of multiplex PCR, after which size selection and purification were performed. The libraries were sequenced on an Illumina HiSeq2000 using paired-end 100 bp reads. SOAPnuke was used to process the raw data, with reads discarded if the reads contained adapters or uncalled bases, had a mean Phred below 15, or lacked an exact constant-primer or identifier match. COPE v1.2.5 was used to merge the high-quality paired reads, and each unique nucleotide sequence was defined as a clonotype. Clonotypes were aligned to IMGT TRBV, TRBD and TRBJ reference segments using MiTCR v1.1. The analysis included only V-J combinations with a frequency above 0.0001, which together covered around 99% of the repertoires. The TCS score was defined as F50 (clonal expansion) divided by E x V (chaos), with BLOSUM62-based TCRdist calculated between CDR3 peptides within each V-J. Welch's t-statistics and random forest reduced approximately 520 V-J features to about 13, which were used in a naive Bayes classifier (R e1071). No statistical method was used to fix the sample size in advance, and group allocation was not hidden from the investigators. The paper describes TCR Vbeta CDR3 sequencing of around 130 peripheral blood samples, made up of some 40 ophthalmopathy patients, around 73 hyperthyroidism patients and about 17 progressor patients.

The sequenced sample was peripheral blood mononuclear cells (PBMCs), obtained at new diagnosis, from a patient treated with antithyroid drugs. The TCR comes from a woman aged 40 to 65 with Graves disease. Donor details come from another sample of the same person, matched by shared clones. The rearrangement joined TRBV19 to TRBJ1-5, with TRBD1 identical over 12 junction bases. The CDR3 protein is CASSTGTGGGQPQHF. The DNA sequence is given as TGTGCCAGTAGTACGGGGACAGGGGGCGGCCAGCCCCAGCATTTT.